This T cell receptor (beta chain) was sequenced for a study of T cells in Graves' hyperthyroidism and ophthalmopathy. With a duration under 2 months, the hyperthyroidism was newly diagnosed in patients aged 18 to 65. Diagnoses used clinical symptoms, serum thyroxine and TRAb, thyroid ultrasound and orbital computed tomography. Amplification of TCR beta CDR3 regions was performed using RNA transcripts as template. Carried out on the TCR CDR3, a first-round RT-PCR used the HTBI primer set. TCRdb passed the multiplex PCR reads through MiXCR, listing each CDR3 protein once. The table records about 210,000 distinct CDR3 sequences, approximately 17% of them present only once. CDR1 is SGHVS, CDR2 FQNEAQ, per germline. This CDR3 is built from 16 residues. V dropped 1 base and J dropped 3; count of bases not matched to a gene: 4. Notes on this clonotype: Its target is not known.

Findings of the study overall: Most thyroid-expanded clonotypes above 0.001 were also found in blood.

The TCR sequence derives from a man aged 45 to 65 with Graves' hyperthyroidism. The source material was blood. The V call is TRBV7-8, the J call TRBJ2-2, with 8 bases that match TRBD1. The CDR3 bases are TGTGCCAGCAGCTTAGTACGGGACAGGTACACCGGGGAGCTGTTTTTT. It specifies CASSLVRDRYTGELFF. The variable domain in full, with the rest retrieved from reference TRBV7-8 and TRBJ2-2, is GAGVSQSPRYKVAKRGQDVALRCDPISGHVSLFWYQQALGQGPEFLTYFQNEAQLDKSGLPSDRFFAERPEGSVSTLKIQRTQQEDSAVYLCASSLVRDRYTGELFFGEGSRLTVL.